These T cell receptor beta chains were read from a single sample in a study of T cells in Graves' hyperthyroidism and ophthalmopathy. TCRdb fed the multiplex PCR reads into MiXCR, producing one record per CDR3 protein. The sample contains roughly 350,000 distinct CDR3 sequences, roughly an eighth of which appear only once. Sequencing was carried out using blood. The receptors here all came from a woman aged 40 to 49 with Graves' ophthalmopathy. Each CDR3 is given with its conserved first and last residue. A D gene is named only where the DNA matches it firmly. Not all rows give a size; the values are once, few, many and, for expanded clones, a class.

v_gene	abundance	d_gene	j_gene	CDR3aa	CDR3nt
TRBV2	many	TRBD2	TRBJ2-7	CASSELAGGVGEQYF	TGTGCCAGCAGTGAGCTAGCGGGAGGCGTGGGCGAGCAGTACTTC
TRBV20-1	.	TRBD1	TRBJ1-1	CSAPITGGTEAFF	TGCAGTGCTCCTATTACAGGGGGCACTGAAGCTTTCTTT
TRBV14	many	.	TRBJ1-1	CASSRGREEAFF	TGTGCCAGCAGCCGAGGACGGGAGGAAGCTTTCTTT
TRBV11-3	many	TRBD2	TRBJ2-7	CASSLVAGGAGEQYF	TGTGCCAGCAGCTTAGTAGCGGGGGGCGCGGGGGAGCAGTACTTC
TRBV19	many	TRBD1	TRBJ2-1	CASSSTGGSEQFF	TGTGCCAGTAGCTCTACAGGGGGCTCTGAGCAGTTCTTC
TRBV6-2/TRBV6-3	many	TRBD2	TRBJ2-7	CASGRLAGKEQYF	TGTGCCAGCGGGCGGCTAGCGGGGAAGGAACAGTACTTC
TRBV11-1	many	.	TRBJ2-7	CASSVNRGYEQYF	TGTGCCAGCAGCGTCAACCGGGGCTACGAGCAGTACTTC
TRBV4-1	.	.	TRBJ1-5	CASSPLGVRGNQPQHF	TGCGCCAGCAGCCCCCTTGGGGTTAGGGGCAATCAGCCCCAGCATTTT
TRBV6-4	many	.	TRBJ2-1	CASSSLGGLGDEQFF	TGTGCCAGCAGTTCCCTAGGGGGGTTAGGAGATGAGCAGTTCTTC
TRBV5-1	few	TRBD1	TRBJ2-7	CASSHGTGGVYEQYF	TGCGCCAGCAGCCACGGGACAGGGGGAGTCTACGAGCAGTACTTC